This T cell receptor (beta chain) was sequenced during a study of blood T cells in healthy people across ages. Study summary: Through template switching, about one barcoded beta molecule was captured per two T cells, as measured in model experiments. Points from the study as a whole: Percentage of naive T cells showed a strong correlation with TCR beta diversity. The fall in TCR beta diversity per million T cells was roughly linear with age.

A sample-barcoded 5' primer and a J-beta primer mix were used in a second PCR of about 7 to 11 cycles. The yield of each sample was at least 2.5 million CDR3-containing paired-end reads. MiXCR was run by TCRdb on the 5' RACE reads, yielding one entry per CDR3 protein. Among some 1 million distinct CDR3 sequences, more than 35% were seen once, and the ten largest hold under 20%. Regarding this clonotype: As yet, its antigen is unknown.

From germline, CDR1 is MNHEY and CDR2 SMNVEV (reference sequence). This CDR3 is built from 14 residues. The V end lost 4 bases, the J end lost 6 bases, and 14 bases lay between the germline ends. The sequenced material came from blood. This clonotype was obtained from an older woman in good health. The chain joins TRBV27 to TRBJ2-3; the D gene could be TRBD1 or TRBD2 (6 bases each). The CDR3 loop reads CASSYREVVDTQYF. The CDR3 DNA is TGTGCCAGCAGTTACAGGGAGGTAGTGGATACGCAGTATTTT.